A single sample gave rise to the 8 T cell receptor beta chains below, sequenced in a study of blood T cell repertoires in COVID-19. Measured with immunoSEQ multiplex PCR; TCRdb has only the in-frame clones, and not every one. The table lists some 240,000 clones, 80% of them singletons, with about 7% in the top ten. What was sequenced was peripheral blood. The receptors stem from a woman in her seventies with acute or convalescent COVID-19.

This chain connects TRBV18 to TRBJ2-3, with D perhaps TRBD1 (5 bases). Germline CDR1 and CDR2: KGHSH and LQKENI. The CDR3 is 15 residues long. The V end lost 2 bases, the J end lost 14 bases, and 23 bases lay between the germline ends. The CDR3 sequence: CASSPSLRQGVGVYF. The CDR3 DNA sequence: TGTGCCAGCTCACCATCCCTACGTCAAGGGGTTGGCGTGTATTTT.

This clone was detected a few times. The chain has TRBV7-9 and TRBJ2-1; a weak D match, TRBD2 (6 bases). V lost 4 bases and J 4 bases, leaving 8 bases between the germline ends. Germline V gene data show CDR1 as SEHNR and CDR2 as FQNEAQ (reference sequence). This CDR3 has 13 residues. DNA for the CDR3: TGTGCCAGCAGCTGGGGGGAGTACAATGAGCAGTTCTTC. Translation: CASSWGEYNEQFF.

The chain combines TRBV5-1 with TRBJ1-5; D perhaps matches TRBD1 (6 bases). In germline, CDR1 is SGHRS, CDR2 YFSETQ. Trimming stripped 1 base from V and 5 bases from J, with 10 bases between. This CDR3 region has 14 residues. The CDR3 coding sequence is TGCGCCAGCAGCTTGACAGGGAAGGATCAGCCCCAGCATTTT. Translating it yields CASSLTGKDQPQHF.

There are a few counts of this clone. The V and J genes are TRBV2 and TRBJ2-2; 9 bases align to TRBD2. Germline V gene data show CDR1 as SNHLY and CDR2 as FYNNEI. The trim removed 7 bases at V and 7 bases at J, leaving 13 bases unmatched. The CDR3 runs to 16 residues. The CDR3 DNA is TGTGCCAGCAAGGAGGAGCTAGCGGGGCCGGGCGGGGAGCTGTTTTTT. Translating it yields CASKEELAGPGGELFF.

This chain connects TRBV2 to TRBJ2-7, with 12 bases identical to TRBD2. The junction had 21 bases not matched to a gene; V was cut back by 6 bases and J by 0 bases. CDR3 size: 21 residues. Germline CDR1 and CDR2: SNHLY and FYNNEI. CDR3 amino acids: CASRMREVSLAGGNPSYEQYV. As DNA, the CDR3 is TGTGCCAGCAGGATGAGGGAGGTTAGTCTAGCGGGGGGGAATCCCTCCTACGAGCAGTACGTC.

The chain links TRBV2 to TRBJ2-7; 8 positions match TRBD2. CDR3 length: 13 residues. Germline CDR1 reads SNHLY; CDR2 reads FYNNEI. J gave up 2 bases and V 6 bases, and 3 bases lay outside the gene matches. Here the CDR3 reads CASRTGGTYEQYV. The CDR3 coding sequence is TGTGCCAGCAGGACGGGGGGGACCTACGAGCAGTACGTC.

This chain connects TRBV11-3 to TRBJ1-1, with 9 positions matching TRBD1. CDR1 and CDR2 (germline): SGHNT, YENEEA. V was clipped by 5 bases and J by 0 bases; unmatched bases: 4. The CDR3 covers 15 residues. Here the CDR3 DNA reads TGTGCCAGCAGCCCAGGACAGGGGATGAACACTGAAGCTTTCTTT. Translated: CASSPGQGMNTEAFF.

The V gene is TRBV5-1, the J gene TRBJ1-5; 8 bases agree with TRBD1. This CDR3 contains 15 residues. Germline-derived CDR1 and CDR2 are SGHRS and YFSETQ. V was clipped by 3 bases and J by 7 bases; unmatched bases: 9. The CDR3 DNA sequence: TGCGCCAGCAGCTGGACCGGACAGGGCGGACAGCCCCAGCATTTT. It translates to CASSWTGQGGQPQHF.